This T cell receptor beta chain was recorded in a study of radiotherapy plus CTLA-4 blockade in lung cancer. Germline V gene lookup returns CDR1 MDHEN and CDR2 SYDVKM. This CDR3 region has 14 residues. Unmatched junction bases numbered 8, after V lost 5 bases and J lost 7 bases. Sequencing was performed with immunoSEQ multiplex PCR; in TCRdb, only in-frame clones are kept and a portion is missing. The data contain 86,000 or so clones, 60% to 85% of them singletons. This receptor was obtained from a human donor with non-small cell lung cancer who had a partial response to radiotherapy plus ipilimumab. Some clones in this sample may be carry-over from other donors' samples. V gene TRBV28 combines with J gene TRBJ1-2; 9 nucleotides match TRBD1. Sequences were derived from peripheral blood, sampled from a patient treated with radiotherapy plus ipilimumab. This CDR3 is CASSVTGTGFGYTF. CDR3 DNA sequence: TGTGCCAGCAGTGTAACCGGGACAGGGTTTGGCTACACCTTC.